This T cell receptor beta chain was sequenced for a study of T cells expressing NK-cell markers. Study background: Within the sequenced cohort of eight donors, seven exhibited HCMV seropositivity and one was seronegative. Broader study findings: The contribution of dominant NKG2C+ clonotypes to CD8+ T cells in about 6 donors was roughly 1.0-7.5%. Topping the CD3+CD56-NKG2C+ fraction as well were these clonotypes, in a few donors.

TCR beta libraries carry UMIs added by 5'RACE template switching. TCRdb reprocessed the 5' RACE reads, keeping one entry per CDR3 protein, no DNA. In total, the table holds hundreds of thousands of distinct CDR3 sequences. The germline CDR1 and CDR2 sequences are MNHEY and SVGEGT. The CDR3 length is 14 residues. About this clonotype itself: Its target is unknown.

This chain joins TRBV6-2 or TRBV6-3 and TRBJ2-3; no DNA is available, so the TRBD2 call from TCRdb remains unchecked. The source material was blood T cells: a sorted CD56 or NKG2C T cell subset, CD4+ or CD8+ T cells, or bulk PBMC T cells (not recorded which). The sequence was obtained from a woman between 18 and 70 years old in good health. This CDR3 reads CASSTGTSVDTQYF.